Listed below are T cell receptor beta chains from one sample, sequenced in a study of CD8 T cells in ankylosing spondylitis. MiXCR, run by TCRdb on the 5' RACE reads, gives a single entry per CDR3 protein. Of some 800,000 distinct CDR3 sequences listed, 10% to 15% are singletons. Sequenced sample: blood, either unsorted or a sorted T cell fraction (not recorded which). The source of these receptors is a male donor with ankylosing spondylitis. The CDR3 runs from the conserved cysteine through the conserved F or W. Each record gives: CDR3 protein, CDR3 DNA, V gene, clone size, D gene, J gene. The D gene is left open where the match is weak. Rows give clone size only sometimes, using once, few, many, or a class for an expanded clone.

CDR3 protein: CASSLGWTSGREWDEQFF
CDR3 DNA: TGTGCCAGCAGCTTAGGTTGGACTAGCGGGAGGGAGTGGGATGAGCAGTTCTTC
V gene: TRBV11-3
clone size: few
D gene: TRBD2
J gene: TRBJ2-1

CDR3 protein: CASRTGRTNTGELFF
CDR3 DNA: TGTGCCAGCAGAACGGGACGGACGAACACCGGGGAGCTGTTTTTT
V gene: TRBV2
clone size: few
D gene: NA
J gene: TRBJ2-2

CDR3 protein: CASSFSGRGNYGYTF
CDR3 DNA: TGTGCCAGCAGTTTTTCCGGGAGGGGGAACTATGGCTACACCTTC
V gene: TRBV27
clone size: NA
D gene: NA
J gene: TRBJ1-2

CDR3 protein: CSALVRAEAFF
CDR3 DNA: TGCAGTGCCCTTGTCCGGGCTGAAGCTTTCTTT
V gene: TRBV20-1
clone size: few
D gene: NA
J gene: TRBJ1-1

CDR3 protein: CASSSGAEETQYF
CDR3 DNA: TGCGCCAGCAGCTCGGGGGCGGAGGAGACCCAGTACTTC
V gene: TRBV5-1
clone size: NA
D gene: NA
J gene: TRBJ2-5

CDR3 protein: CASSQGHVNTEAFF
CDR3 DNA: TGCGCCAGCAGCCAGGGACACGTGAACACTGAAGCTTTCTTT
V gene: TRBV5-1
clone size: many
D gene: NA
J gene: TRBJ1-1

CDR3 protein: CASSSRTSGARGYEQYF
CDR3 DNA: TGTGCCAGCAGCTCCCGGACTAGCGGAGCCAGAGGGTACGAGCAGTACTTC
V gene: TRBV7-9
clone size: many
D gene: TRBD2
J gene: TRBJ2-7

CDR3 protein: CASSGLGRNEQFF
CDR3 DNA: TGTGCCAGCAGCGGATTGGGAAGGAATGAGCAGTTCTTC
V gene: TRBV9
clone size: NA
D gene: NA
J gene: TRBJ2-1

CDR3 protein: CSAIPSGTDTQYF
CDR3 DNA: TGCAGTGCTATCCCTTCGGGCACAGATACGCAGTATTTT
V gene: TRBV20-1
clone size: few
D gene: NA
J gene: TRBJ2-3

CDR3 protein: CAVQLGATYEQYF
CDR3 DNA: TGTGCCGTCCAGTTGGGGGCAACCTACGAGCAGTACTTC
V gene: TRBV6-6
clone size: many
D gene: NA
J gene: TRBJ2-7

CDR3 protein: CSASLPGRAYEQFF
CDR3 DNA: TGCAGTGCTAGCCTGCCCGGGAGGGCCTATGAGCAGTTCTTC
V gene: TRBV20-1
clone size: few
D gene: TRBD2
J gene: TRBJ2-1

CDR3 protein: CASSLGTSSSLAKNIQYF
CDR3 DNA: TGTGCCAGCAGCTTGGGGACTAGCTCCTCTCTAGCCAAAAACATTCAGTACTTC
V gene: TRBV11-1
clone size: NA
D gene: TRBD2
J gene: TRBJ2-4

CDR3 protein: CASSAIPGQGAAEAFF
CDR3 DNA: TGTGCCAGCAGCGCGATCCCGGGACAGGGGGCGGCTGAAGCTTTCTTT
V gene: TRBV5-4
clone size: NA
D gene: TRBD1
J gene: TRBJ1-1

CDR3 protein: CSVEDAGPQYF
CDR3 DNA: TGCAGCGTTGAAGACGCGGGACCGCAGTATTTT
V gene: TRBV29-1
clone size: many
D gene: NA
J gene: TRBJ2-3

CDR3 protein: CASSVQQGEQFF
CDR3 DNA: TGTGCCAGCAGCGTTCAACAGGGGGAGCAGTTCTTC
V gene: TRBV11-2
clone size: NA
D gene: TRBD1
J gene: TRBJ2-1

CDR3 protein: CASTTPTGGSAEAFF
CDR3 DNA: TGTGCCAGCACCACCCCGACAGGGGGCAGCGCTGAAGCTTTCTTT
V gene: TRBV12-3/TRBV12-4
clone size: few
D gene: TRBD1
J gene: TRBJ1-1

CDR3 protein: CSARGGRLDTQYF
CDR3 DNA: TGCAGTGCTAGGGGCGGGAGATTAGATACGCAGTATTTT
V gene: TRBV20-1
clone size: few
D gene: TRBD2
J gene: TRBJ2-3

CDR3 protein: CSASPGSGRAGADTQYF
CDR3 DNA: TGCAGTGCTTCCCCGGGAAGCGGGAGGGCCGGGGCAGATACGCAGTATTTT
V gene: TRBV20-1
clone size: few
D gene: TRBD2
J gene: TRBJ2-3

CDR3 protein: CASSYSGSGNTIYF
CDR3 DNA: TGTGCCAGCAGTTACTCGGGCTCTGGAAACACCATATATTTT
V gene: TRBV6-5
clone size: many
D gene: NA
J gene: TRBJ1-3

CDR3 protein: CASAGAPNTGELFF
CDR3 DNA: TGTGCCAGCGCGGGCGCGCCGAACACCGGGGAGCTGTTTTTT
V gene: TRBV5-6
clone size: NA
D gene: NA
J gene: TRBJ2-2

CDR3 protein: CASSLLDRGHQFF
CDR3 DNA: TGTGCCAGCAGTCTACTGGACAGGGGGCATCAGTTCTTC
V gene: TRBV28
clone size: many
D gene: TRBD1
J gene: TRBJ2-1

CDR3 protein: CASSLSRDYEKLFF
CDR3 DNA: TGTGCCAGCAGCTTATCCAGGGACTATGAAAAACTGTTTTTT
V gene: TRBV7-6
clone size: NA
D gene: NA
J gene: TRBJ1-4